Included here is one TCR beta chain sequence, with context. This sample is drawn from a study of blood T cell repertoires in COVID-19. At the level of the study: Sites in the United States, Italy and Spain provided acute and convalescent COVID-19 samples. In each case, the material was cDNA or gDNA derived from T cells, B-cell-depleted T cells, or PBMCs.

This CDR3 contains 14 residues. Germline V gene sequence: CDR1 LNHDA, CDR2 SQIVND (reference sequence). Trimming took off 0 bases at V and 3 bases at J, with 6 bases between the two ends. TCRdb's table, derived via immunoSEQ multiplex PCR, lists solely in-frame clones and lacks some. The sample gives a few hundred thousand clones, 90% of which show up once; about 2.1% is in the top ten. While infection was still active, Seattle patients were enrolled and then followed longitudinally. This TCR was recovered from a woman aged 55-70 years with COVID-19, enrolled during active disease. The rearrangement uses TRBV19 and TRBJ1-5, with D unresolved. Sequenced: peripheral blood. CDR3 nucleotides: TGTGCCAGTAGTATAGATCAGAACAATCAGCCCCAGCATTTT. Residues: CASSIDQNNQPQHF.